This T cell receptor beta chain was obtained from a study of shared clonotypes between healthy human individuals. As defined, naive CD8 cells were CD45RO-negative and positively selected for CCR7, with terminally differentiated effector memory CD45RA+ cells excluded. Findings of the study overall: The small donor group covered limited genetic and exposure diversity. Investigators expected sequencing depth to affect clonotype sharing among donors. Investigators collected only blood, and repertoires in tissues likely differ. Naive subsets generally exceeded memory subsets in estimated richness.

TCRdb's table, derived via immunoSEQ multiplex PCR, lists solely in-frame clones and lacks some. The sample holds nearly 2 million clones; over 85% are singletons and the top ten take more than 0.9%. Regarding this clone: The antigen is undetermined.

Sequencing was done on a sample of naive CD8+ T cells sorted from blood. The origin of this receptor is a man in his late teens or twenties in good health.

The CDR3 coding sequence is TGCGCCAGCAGCCATAGGACAGATTCGAACTACGAGCAGTACTTC. Its translation is CASSHRTDSNYEQYF. The V gene is TRBV4-1, the J gene TRBJ2-7; D is perhaps TRBD1 (6 bases). Trimming removed 3 bases at V and 3 bases at J, with 15 bases between. CDR1 is MGHRA, CDR2 YSYEKL, per germline. This CDR3 spans 15 amino acids.